The clone carrying this T cell receptor beta chain came up many times. Its antigen is still unknown. Patients were all untreated before their thyroid surgery. The data were taken from a study of metastatic and nonmetastatic thyroid tumors. Points from the study as a whole: Significantly greater TCR beta diversity was reportedly found in malignant thyroid tumors than in benign nodules (in blood and tumor).

TCRdb re-clonotyped the PCR reads through MiXCR. The top ten hold about a quarter of the sample, which has 25,000 to 30,000 clones, 20% to 25% seen once. Looked up from germline, CDR1 is LGHNA and CDR2 is YSLEER. The CDR3 sequence is 15 residues long. The V end lost 0 bases, the J end lost 5 bases, and 13 bases lay between the germline ends. Sequenced material: blood. This TCR was sampled from a male donor with papillary thyroid cancer or a benign thyroid nodule (not recorded which). Some clones in this sample may be carry-over from other donors' samples. The chain joins TRBV4-3 to TRBJ2-5; D gene ambiguous. This CDR3 reads CASSQDRWAWETQYF. The CDR3 region has the DNA TGCGCCAGCAGCCAAGATCGGTGGGCGTGGGAGACCCAGTACTTC.